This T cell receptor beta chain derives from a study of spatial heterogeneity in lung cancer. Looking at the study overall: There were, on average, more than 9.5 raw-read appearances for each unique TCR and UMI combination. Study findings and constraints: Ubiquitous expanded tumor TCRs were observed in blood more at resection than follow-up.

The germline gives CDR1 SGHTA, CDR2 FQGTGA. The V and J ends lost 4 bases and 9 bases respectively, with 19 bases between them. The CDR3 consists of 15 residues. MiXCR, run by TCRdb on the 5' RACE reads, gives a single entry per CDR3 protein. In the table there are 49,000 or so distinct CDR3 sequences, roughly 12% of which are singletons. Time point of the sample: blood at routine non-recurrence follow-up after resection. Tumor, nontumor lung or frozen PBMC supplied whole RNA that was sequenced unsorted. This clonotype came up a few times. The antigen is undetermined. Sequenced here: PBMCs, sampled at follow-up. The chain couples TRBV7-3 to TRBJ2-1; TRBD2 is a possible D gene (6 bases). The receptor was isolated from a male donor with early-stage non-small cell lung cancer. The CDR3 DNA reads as TGTGCCAGCAGCTCAGCCGAGCGGGCCCACACTGAGCAGTTCTTC. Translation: CASSSAERAHTEQFF.